The clone carrying this T cell receptor beta chain was observed a handful of times. The data are from a study of early T cells in non-severe SARS-CoV-2 infection. Attachment of unique molecular identifiers to individual cDNA molecules was performed. TCRdb processed the 5' RACE reads anew with MiXCR; each CDR3 protein has one entry. This table holds 30,000 to 35,000 distinct CDR3 sequences, over 6.5% found once. The germline gives CDR1 MNHEY, CDR2 SVGAGI. V gave up 2 bases and J gave up 8 bases, with 9 bases separating them. The CDR3 is 13 residues long. Sequencing used whole blood. This clonotype originated in an adult who was a healthcare worker with PCR-confirmed SARS-CoV-2 infection or an uninfected control (not recorded which). V usage is TRBV6-5 and J usage is TRBJ1-4; D perhaps matches TRBD1 (6 bases). The CDR3 loop reads CASSYLTGEKLFF. The CDR3 DNA follows: TGTGCCAGCAGTTACCTTACAGGGGAAAAACTGTTTTTT.